A selection of T cell receptor beta chains follows, all from one sample in a study of beta chain features in type 1 diabetes. Clones were sequenced by immunoSEQ multiplex PCR, and TCRdb holds only the in-frame ones, with some missing. The sample has 450,000 to 550,000 clones, 30% seen once; the top ten hold around 0.065%. Sequencing was carried out using naive CD4+ T cells from blood. Source of these receptors: a man aged 18 to 35 in good health. The CDR3 runs from the conserved cysteine through the conserved F or W. A D gene is named only where the DNA matches it firmly. The size of a clone is reported for some rows only, either as once, few or many, or as a class for expanded clones.

v_call	cdr3_length	d_call	j_call	clone_size	cdr3_aa	cdr3_nt
TRBV5-4	16	TRBD2	TRBJ2-1	.	CASSPRGSGTVNEQFF	TGTGCCAGCAGCCCCCGGGGTAGCGGGACGGTAAATGAGCAGTTCTTC
TRBV28	16	.	TRBJ2-2	few	CASRPSKRANTGELFF	TGTGCCAGCAGGCCTTCCAAGCGGGCGAACACCGGGGAGCTGTTTTTT
TRBV4-3	14	TRBD2	TRBJ2-1	few	CASSQVGLGNEQFF	TGCGCCAGCAGCCAAGTAGGACTAGGTAATGAGCAGTTCTTC
TRBV7-9	15	TRBD1	TRBJ2-7	few	CASSPWGQGVSEQYF	TGTGCCAGCAGCCCGTGGGGACAGGGAGTTAGCGAGCAGTACTTC
TRBV30	13	.	TRBJ1-1	.	CAWNGHANTEAFF	TGTGCCTGGAATGGACACGCGAACACTGAAGCTTTCTTT
TRBV15	17	.	TRBJ2-2	few	CATSRERTLSFSGELFF	TGTGCCACCAGCAGAGAAAGGACCCTCTCCTTTTCCGGGGAGCTGTTTTTT
TRBV6-6	12	.	TRBJ1-1	few	CASSQGNTEAFF	TGTGCCAGCAGCCAGGGGAACACTGAAGCTTTCTTT
TRBV10-3	12	TRBD1	TRBJ2-7	few	CATEGQSYEQYF	TGTGCCACCGAGGGACAGTCCTACGAGCAGTACTTC
TRBV28	12	.	TRBJ2-7	.	CASSLARGEQYF	TGTGCCAGCAGTTTAGCCCGAGGAGAGCAGTACTTC
TRBV9	15	TRBD1	TRBJ2-7	few	CASSVDGQGIYEQYF	TGTGCCAGCAGCGTAGACGGACAGGGTATCTACGAGCAGTACTTC
TRBV5-1	16	TRBD2	TRBJ2-1	few	CASSLSTSGPYNEQFF	TGCGCCAGCAGCTTGTCGACTAGCGGGCCATACAATGAGCAGTTCTTC
TRBV9	16	TRBD2	TRBJ2-2	.	CASSGSGDQNTGELFF	TGTGCCAGCAGCGGAAGCGGGGATCAAAACACCGGGGAGCTGTTTTTT
TRBV30	12	.	TRBJ2-7	.	CAWIEGAREQYF	TGTGCCTGGATCGAAGGGGCGCGAGAGCAGTACTTC
TRBV7-2	15	.	TRBJ2-5	few	CASSPWGGRRETQYF	TGTGCCAGCAGCCCCTGGGGGGGGCGGAGAGAGACCCAGTACTTC
TRBV5-4	15	TRBD1	TRBJ1-4	.	CASSLAGQGNEKLFF	TGTGCCAGCAGCTTGGCGGGACAGGGAAATGAAAAACTGTTTTTT
TRBV30	14	.	TRBJ2-2	.	CAWSNKGGPGELFF	TGTGCCTGGAGTAATAAAGGGGGTCCCGGGGAGCTGTTTTTT
TRBV15	15	.	TRBJ2-3	.	CATSLNRQSTDTQYF	TGTGCCACCAGTCTAAACAGGCAAAGCACAGATACGCAGTATTTT
TRBV7-2	13	.	TRBJ1-4	.	CASSLGRSEKLFF	TGTGCCAGCAGCTTAGGCCGGTCTGAAAAACTGTTTTTT
TRBV10-3	15	TRBD1	TRBJ1-1	.	CAIGTEISMNTEAFF	TGTGCCATCGGGACAGAGATAAGCATGAACACTGAAGCTTTCTTT
TRBV2	14	.	TRBJ2-3	few	CASSEVSEADTQYF	TGTGCCAGCAGTGAGGTTAGCGAGGCAGATACGCAGTATTTT
TRBV30	16	.	TRBJ2-1	few	CAWSRSGGERYNEQFF	TGTGCCTGGAGTCGCTCCGGTGGGGAGCGCTACAATGAGCAGTTCTTC
TRBV29-1	14	TRBD1	TRBJ2-5	few	CSVAGHRGGETQYF	TGCAGCGTTGCGGGTCACAGGGGCGGGGAGACCCAGTACTTC